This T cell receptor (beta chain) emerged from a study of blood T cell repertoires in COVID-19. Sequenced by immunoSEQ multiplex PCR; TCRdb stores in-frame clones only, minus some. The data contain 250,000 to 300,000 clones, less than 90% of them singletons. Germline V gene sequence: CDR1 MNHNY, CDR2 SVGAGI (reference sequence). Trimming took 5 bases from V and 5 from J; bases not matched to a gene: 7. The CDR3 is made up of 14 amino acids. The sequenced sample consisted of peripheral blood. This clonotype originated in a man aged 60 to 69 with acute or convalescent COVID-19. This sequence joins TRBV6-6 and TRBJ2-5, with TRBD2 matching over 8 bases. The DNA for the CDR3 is TGTGCCAGCAGTCACGGGACTAGTTGGGAGACCCAGTACTTC. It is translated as CASSHGTSWETQYF.